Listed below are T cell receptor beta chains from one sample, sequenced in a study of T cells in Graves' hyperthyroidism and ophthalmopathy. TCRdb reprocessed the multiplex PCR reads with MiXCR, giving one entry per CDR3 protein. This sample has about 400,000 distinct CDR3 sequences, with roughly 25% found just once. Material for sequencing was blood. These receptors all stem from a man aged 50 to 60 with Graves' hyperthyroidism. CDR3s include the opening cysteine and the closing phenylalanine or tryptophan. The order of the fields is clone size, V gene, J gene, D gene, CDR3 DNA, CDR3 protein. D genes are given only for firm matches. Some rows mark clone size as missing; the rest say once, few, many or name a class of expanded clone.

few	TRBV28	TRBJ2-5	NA	TGTGCCAGCAGTTTGAGGGTCCAAGAGACCCAGTACTTC	CASSLRVQETQYF
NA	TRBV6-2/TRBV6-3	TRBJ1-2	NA	TGTGCCACCAGCGCCCCAGGGGCCGGTAGCGGCTACACCTTC	CATSAPGAGSGYTF
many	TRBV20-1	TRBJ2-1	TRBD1	TGCAGTGCTGCCCGGACAGGGTACAGTGAGCAGTTCTTC	CSAARTGYSEQFF
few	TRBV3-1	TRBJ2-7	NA	TGTGCCAGCAGCCAAGAAGAAGAGATCTACGAGCAGTACTTC	CASSQEEEIYEQYF
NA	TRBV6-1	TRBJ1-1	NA	TGTGCCAGCAGCTTCGGACAGATGGGTGAAGCTTTCTTT	CASSFGQMGEAFF
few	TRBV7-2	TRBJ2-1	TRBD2	TGTGCCAGCAGCCCATTTCGCGGGAGGCTGCAGTTCTTC	CASSPFRGRLQFF
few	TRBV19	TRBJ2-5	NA	TGTGCCAGTAGTATGGGGGTTTACCAAGAGACCCAGTACTTC	CASSMGVYQETQYF
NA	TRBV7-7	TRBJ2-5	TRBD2	TGTGCTAGCAGCTCGGGACTAGCGGGATACCAAGAGACCCAGTACTTC	CASSSGLAGYQETQYF
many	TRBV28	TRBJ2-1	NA	TGTGCCAGCAGTCCGTCCCGGGCCGTAGGGAGTGAGCAGTTCTTC	CASSPSRAVGSEQFF
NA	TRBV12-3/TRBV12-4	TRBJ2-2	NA	TGTGCCAGCAGACGACAGGAGCTAGAGACCGGGGAGCTGTTTTTT	CASRRQELETGELFF
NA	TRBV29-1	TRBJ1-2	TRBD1	TGCAGCGTCGACGGGACAGGCTATGGCTACACCTTC	CSVDGTGYGYTF
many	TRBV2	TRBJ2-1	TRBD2	TGTGCCAGCAGTGGGACTAGCCTATACAATGAGCAGTTCTTC	CASSGTSLYNEQFF
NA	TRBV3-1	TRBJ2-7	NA	TGTGCCAGCAGCCAAGTTTTAAGTTCCGAGCAGTACTTC	CASSQVLSSEQYF
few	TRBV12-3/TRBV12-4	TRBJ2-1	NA	TGTGCCAGCAGGCCTTCAAGAAGGTGGAACAATGAGCAGTTCTTC	CASRPSRRWNNEQFF
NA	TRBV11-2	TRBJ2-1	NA	TGTGCCAGCAGTTCAAACTCCTACTCCTACAATGAGCGGTTCTTC	CASSSNSYSYNERFF
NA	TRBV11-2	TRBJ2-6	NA	TGTGCCAGCAGCCGCCTCACTGGGGCCAACGTCCTGACTTTC	CASSRLTGANVLTF
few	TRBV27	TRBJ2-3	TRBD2	TGTGCCAGCAGTTCCGGACTAGCGGGAGAGTTAGATACGCAGTATTTT	CASSSGLAGELDTQYF
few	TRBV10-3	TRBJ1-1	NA	TGTGCCACCCGAGGGGCAGGGGCGCGAACTGAAGCTTTCTTT	CATRGAGARTEAFF
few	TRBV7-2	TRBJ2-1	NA	TGTGCCAGCAGCTTAGATGGGTGGCGGAATGAGCAGTTCTTC	CASSLDGWRNEQFF
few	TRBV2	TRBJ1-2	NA	TGTGCCAGCACTCCCGACCGCAACTATGGCTACACCTTC	CASTPDRNYGYTF
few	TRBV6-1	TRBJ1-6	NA	TGTGCCAGCAGTTCGGGGTTAGGGGGTAATTCACCCCTCCACTTT	CASSSGLGGNSPLHF
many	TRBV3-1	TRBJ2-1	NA	TGTGCCAGCAGCCAAGATTTCGTCGCCCACAATGAGCAGTTCTTC	CASSQDFVAHNEQFF
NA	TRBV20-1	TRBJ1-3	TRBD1	TGCAGTGCTCTAATACAGGGGCGAGGAAACACCATATATTTT	CSALIQGRGNTIYF
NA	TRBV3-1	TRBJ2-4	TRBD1	TGTGCCAGCAGCGAAGGGACAGCTGGGCATAAAAACATTCAGTACTTC	CASSEGTAGHKNIQYF
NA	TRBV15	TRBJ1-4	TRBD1	TGTGCCACCAGCAGAGATCGGACAGGGGCGGTCACTAATGAAAAACTGTTTTTT	CATSRDRTGAVTNEKLFF
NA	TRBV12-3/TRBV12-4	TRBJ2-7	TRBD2	TGTGCCAGCAGTATCGGGACTAGCGGGACTCTTAACGAGCAGTACTTC	CASSIGTSGTLNEQYF
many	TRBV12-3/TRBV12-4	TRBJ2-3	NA	TGTGCCAGCAGACAGGGGAGGAGCACAGATACGCAGTATTTT	CASRQGRSTDTQYF
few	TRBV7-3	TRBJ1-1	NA	TGTGCCAGCAGCTTATACGTGGGGGGCACTGAAGCTTTCTTT	CASSLYVGGTEAFF
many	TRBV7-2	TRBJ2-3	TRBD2	TGTGCCAGCAGCCAGCTAGCGGGAGCAGATACGCAGTATTTT	CASSQLAGADTQYF
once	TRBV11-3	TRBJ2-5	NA	TGTGCCAGCAGCTACACAGCGGCCCTGCTGGAGACCCAGTACTTC	CASSYTAALLETQYF
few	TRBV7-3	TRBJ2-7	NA	TGTGCCAGCAGCCCCCAGGCTACTGGCGAGCAGTACTTC	CASSPQATGEQYF
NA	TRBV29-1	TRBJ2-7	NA	TGCAGCGTTGAAAGGGACCAGCAGTACTTC	CSVERDQQYF
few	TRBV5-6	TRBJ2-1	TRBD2	TGTGCCAGCAGTTTATTTACCGGGACTAGCGCTTACAATGAGCAGTTCTTC	CASSLFTGTSAYNEQFF
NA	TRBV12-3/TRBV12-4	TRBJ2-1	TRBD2	TGTGCCAGCACCCCCGGACTAGCGGGAGGGCCCTACAATGAGCAGTTCTTC	CASTPGLAGGPYNEQFF